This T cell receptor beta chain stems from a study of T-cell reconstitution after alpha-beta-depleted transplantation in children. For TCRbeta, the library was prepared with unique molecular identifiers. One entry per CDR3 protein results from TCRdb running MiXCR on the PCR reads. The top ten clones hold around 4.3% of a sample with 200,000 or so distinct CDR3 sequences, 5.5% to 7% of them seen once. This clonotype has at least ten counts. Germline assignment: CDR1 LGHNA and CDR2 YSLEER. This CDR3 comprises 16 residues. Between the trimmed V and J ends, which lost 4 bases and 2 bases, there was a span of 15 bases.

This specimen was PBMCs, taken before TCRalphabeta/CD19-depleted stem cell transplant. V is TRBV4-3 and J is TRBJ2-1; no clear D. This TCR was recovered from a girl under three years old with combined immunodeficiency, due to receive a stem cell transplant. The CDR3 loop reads CASSLFYAETYNEQFF. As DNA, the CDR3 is TGCGCCAGCAGCCTTTTTTATGCGGAGACCTACAATGAGCAGTTCTTC.